This T cell receptor (beta chain) was found in a study of blood T cell repertoires in COVID-19. Unmatched junction bases numbered 10, after V lost 5 bases and J lost 5 bases. The germline V gene has CDR1 SGHTA and CDR2 FQGNSA. CDR3 length: 15 amino acids. In the original analysis: Estimation of nucleated cell counts was performed using reference gene primer amplification. Using immunoSEQ multiplex PCR, the repertoire was profiled, and TCRdb retains in-frame clones only, with some absent. V and J calls and clone size follow that table, whereas D and trimming were derived from the DNA. The sample includes under 200,000 clones, over 75% of them seen just once.

Sequenced sample: PBMCs or T cells enriched from blood (not recorded which). V and J are TRBV7-2 and TRBJ2-5; 8 positions agree with TRBD2. The sequence came from a man aged 50 to 60 who had recovered from COVID-19. The CDR3 is CASSRTRGGWETQYF. The CDR3, as DNA: TGTGCCAGCAGCCGGACCCGGGGGGGGTGGGAGACCCAGTACTTC.